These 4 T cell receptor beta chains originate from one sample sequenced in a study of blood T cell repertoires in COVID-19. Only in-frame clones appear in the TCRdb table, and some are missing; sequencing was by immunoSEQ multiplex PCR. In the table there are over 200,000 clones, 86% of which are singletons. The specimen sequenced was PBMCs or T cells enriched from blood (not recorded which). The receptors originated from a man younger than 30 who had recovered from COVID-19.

The CDR3 region is CASSLFRESPSTGELFF. The CDR3 DNA sequence: TGTGCCAGCAGTTTATTTCGGGAGAGTCCCTCCACCGGGGAGCTGTTTTTT. This chain joins TRBV28 and TRBJ2-2, with D perhaps TRBD2 (6 bases). V was pared by 1 base and J by 4 bases, with 16 bases between. The CDR3 covers 17 residues. Germline V gives CDR1 MDHEN, CDR2 SYDVKM.

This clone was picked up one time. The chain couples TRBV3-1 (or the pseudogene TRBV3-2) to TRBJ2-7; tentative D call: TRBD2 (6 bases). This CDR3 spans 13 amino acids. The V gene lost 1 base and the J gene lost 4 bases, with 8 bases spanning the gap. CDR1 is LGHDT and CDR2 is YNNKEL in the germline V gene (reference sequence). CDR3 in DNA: TGTGCCAGCAGCCAAGGGGGGGTATACGAGCAGTACTTC. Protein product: CASSQGGVYEQYF.

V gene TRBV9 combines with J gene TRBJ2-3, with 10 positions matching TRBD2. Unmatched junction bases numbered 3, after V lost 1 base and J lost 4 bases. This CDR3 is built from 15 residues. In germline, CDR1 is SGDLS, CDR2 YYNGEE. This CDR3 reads CASSVLSGRSDTQYF. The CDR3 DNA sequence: TGTGCCAGCAGCGTACTTAGCGGGAGGTCAGATACGCAGTATTTT.

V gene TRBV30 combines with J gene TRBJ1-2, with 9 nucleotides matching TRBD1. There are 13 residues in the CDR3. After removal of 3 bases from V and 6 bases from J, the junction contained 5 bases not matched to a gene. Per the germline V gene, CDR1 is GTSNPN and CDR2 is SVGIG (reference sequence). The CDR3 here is CAWRGQGRNGYTF. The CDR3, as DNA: TGTGCCTGGAGGGGACAGGGTAGGAATGGCTACACCTTC.